The entry below gives a single T cell receptor (beta chain) sequence along with its context. The data stem from a study of blood T cell repertoires in COVID-19. The repertoire was sequenced with immunoSEQ multiplex PCR; TCRdb's copy has only in-frame clones and lacks some. The sample has approximately 170,000 clones, roughly 77% seen once. This CDR3 is built from 14 residues. J was trimmed by 5 bases and V by 6 bases; bases with no gene match: 8. Germline CDR1 and CDR2: SGHTA and FQGNSA. The TCR originated in a human donor in a cohort sampled during active COVID-19. The rearrangement joins TRBV7-2 to TRBJ2-5; 8 bases are shared with TRBD2. The sequencing input was peripheral blood. The CDR3 coding sequence is TGTGCCAGCAGTTTTACGGGGGGGCGGGAGACCCAGTACTTC. This encodes CASSFTGGRETQYF.